A single sample is the source of the 28 T cell receptor beta chains below, sequenced in a study of T cell responses to AZD1222 COVID-19 vaccine. The repertoire was sequenced with immunoSEQ multiplex PCR; TCRdb's copy has only in-frame clones and lacks some. The table lists 130,000 to 150,000 clones, 85% to 90% of them singletons. The sample in question was peripheral blood, obtained on day 0 of AZD1222 vaccination. These receptors were obtained from an adult in good health.

This rearrangement joins TRBV2 to TRBJ2-5; 8 nucleotides align to TRBD2. The CDR3 has 16 residues. V shed 2 bases and J 1 base; nucleotides not matched to a gene: 6. Looked up from germline, CDR1 is SNHLY and CDR2 is FYNNEI. This CDR3 reads CASSEKGTSSQETQYF. For the CDR3, the DNA is TGTGCCAGCAGTGAAAAAGGGACTAGTTCCCAAGAGACCCAGTACTTC.

CDR3 amino acids: CASRAGTGSEKLFF. CDR3 nucleotide sequence: TGTGCCAGCAGAGCCGGGACAGGGAGTGAAAAACTGTTTTTT. J is TRBJ1-4 and V is TRBV2; the match to TRBD1 covers 9 bases. Trimming cost V 6 bases and J 7 bases; bases outside gene matches: 6. Germline loops: CDR1 SNHLY, CDR2 FYNNEI. The CDR3 contains 14 residues.

J is TRBJ2-5 and V is TRBV4-1; the D gene could be TRBD1 or TRBD2 (6 bases each). V shed 1 base and J shed 4 bases, with 22 bases lying between them. This CDR3 is 18 amino acids long. CDR1 and CDR2 from the germline V gene are MGHRA and YSYEKL. The CDR3 here is CASSQGRGASGMSETQYF. CDR3 in DNA: TGCGCCAGCAGCCAAGGGAGGGGGGCTAGTGGCATGTCAGAGACCCAGTACTTC.

This chain uses TRBV2 with TRBJ1-2; D gene ambiguous. The CDR3 is 9 residues long. Germline V gene lookup returns CDR1 SNHLY and CDR2 FYNNEI. V was shortened by 6 bases and J by 7 bases, with 3 bases between the two germline ends. CDR3 sequence: CASRTGYTF. CDR3 coding DNA: TGTGCCAGCAGAACTGGCTACACCTTC.

This chain links TRBV19 with TRBJ2-2; D gene uncertain. CDR1 is LNHDA, CDR2 SQIVND, per germline (reference sequence). The ends were cut back, 9 bases at V and 3 bases at J, with 17 bases in the middle. CDR3 length: 15 amino acids. The DNA of the CDR3 is TGTGCCAGCAATTTCGAGCTGGGGTACACCGGGGAGCTGTTTTTT. It codes for CASNFELGYTGELFF.

This chain uses TRBV7-2 with TRBJ2-5; D perhaps matches TRBD1 (6 bases). Germline V gives CDR1 SGHTA, CDR2 FQGNSA. The ends were cut back, 5 bases at V and 5 bases at J, with 15 bases in the middle. The CDR3 runs 14 residues. Here the CDR3 reads CASSVPGVAETQYF. The CDR3 DNA is TGTGCCAGCAGCGTACCAGGGGTTGCGGAGACCCAGTACTTC. The entire variable domain, with the rest obtained from reference TRBV7-2 and TRBJ2-5, is as follows: GAGVSQSPSNKVTEKGKDVELRCDPISGHTALYWYRQSLGQGLEFLIYFQGNSAPDKSGLPSDRFSAERTGGSVSTLTIQRTQQEDSAVYLCASSVPGVAETQYFGPGTRLLVL.

The rearrangement links TRBV6-5 to TRBJ1-2; the D gene is possibly TRBD1 (5 bases). Germline V gives CDR1 MNHEY, CDR2 SVGAGI. Trimming cost V 3 bases and J 4 bases, with 15 bases left between them. The CDR3 totals 15 residues. The CDR3 coding sequence is TGTGCCAGCAGTTATGGGGAAGGGACGGCCTATGGCTACACCTTC. Encoded protein: CASSYGEGTAYGYTF.

J is TRBJ2-5 and V is TRBV7-9; no firm D call. The CDR3 loop spans 14 amino acids. Germline values: CDR1 SEHNR, CDR2 FQNEAQ (reference sequence). The V gene lost 8 bases and the J gene lost 4 bases, with 17 bases spanning the gap. CDR3 nucleotides: TGTGCCAGCGAGGCAGGCGGTGTAGGAGAGACCCAGTACTTC. This codes for CASEAGGVGETQYF.

The chain recombines TRBV14 with TRBJ2-7; TRBD2 matches at 12 bases. The CDR3 runs to 14 residues. J lost 4 bases, V lost 6 bases, and 4 bases had no gene match. Germline assignment: CDR1 SGHDN and CDR2 FVKESK. The CDR3 sequence: CASSKLAGGYEQYF. Here the CDR3 DNA reads TGTGCCAGCAGTAAGCTAGCGGGAGGGTACGAGCAGTACTTC.

V and J are TRBV6-1 and TRBJ2-7; D could derive from TRBD1 or TRBD2 (5 bases each). Germline CDR1 is MNHNS and CDR2 is SASEGT. The ends were cut back, 0 bases at V and 1 base at J, with 16 bases in the middle. There are 17 residues in the CDR3. The CDR3 here is CASSEAEVGTESYEQYF. In DNA form, the CDR3 reads TGTGCCAGCAGTGAAGCCGAGGTGGGGACGGAATCCTACGAGCAGTACTTC.

The V and J genes are TRBV28 and TRBJ2-3; D possibly uses TRBD1 or TRBD2 (5 bases each). This CDR3 spans 16 amino acids. Deletions cut 3 bases from V and 1 base from J, with 14 bases between. The germline CDR1 and CDR2 sequences are MDHEN and SYDVKM. DNA of the CDR3: TGTGCCAGCAGTTTGGCCGGGGCTAGTCGCACAGATACGCAGTATTTT. Its translation: CASSLAGASRTDTQYF.

The V and J genes are TRBV7-2 and TRBJ2-2; D gene ambiguous. Trimming pared 3 bases from V and 6 bases from J, leaving 8 bases between. This CDR3 region has 13 residues. From germline, CDR1 is SGHTA and CDR2 FQGNSA. This CDR3 reads CASSFTAAGELFF. The DNA of the CDR3 is TGTGCCAGCAGCTTTACGGCTGCCGGGGAGCTGTTTTTT.

The rearrangement joins TRBV14 to TRBJ1-4; the match to TRBD1 covers 7 bases. The CDR3 sequence is 15 residues long. V lost 1 base to trimming and J lost 7 bases; unmatched junction nucleotides: 6. The germline CDR1 and CDR2 sequences are SGHDN and FVKESK. The CDR3, as DNA: TGTGCCAGCAGCCAAGGTGACAGGGTGGCTGAAAAACTGTTTTTT. Protein product: CASSQGDRVAEKLFF. Variable domain in full (rest from reference TRBV14 and TRBJ1-4): EAGVTQFPSHSVIEKGQTVTLRCDPISGHDNLYWYRRVMGKEIKFLLHFVKESKQDESGMPNNRFLAERTGGTYSTLKVQPAELEDSGVYFCASSQGDRVAEKLFFGSGTQLSVL.

The table lists this clone with a count of one. V usage is TRBV10-3 and J usage is TRBJ1-1; D possibly corresponds to TRBD1 (5 bases). The CDR3 is 16 residues long. CDR1 and CDR2 from the germline V gene are ENHRY and SYGVKD. V was cut by 3 bases and J by 0 bases, with 14 bases left in between. CDR3: CAISDLLGGMNTEAFF. The CDR3 region has the DNA TGTGCCATCAGTGATCTTCTGGGGGGTATGAACACTGAAGCTTTCTTT.

The chain links TRBV28 to TRBJ1-2, with a tentative D call TRBD1 (5 bases). Germline CDR1 is MDHEN and CDR2 is SYDVKM. This CDR3 comprises 16 residues. V was cut by 6 bases and J by 2 bases, with 19 bases left in between. This chain's CDR3 is CASSLPGTHSNYGYTF. In DNA form, the CDR3 reads TGTGCCAGCAGCCTCCCCGGGACCCACTCAAACTATGGCTACACCTTC.

V is TRBV11-2 and J is TRBJ1-2; 7 positions agree with TRBD1. V was pared by 6 bases and J by 9 bases, with 13 bases of the junction left unmatched. CDR1 SGHAT and CDR2 FQNNGV come from the germline V gene. CDR3 length: 14 residues. As DNA, the CDR3 is TGTGCCAGCAGGAGCTTAACAGGGGAAATTCGCTACACCTTC. It yields the protein CASRSLTGEIRYTF.

The rearrangement uses TRBV27 and TRBJ2-1; TRBD2 is a possible D gene (5 bases). Trimming pared 5 bases from V and 9 bases from J, leaving 17 bases between. CDR1 is MNHEY and CDR2 is SMNVEV in the germline V gene (reference sequence). The CDR3 runs to 14 residues. The CDR3: CASSDRLDRGEQFF. The CDR3 nucleotides are TGTGCCAGCAGTGATCGACTCGATCGGGGTGAGCAGTTCTTC.

This chain joins TRBV29-1 and TRBJ2-2; TRBD2 matches 13 bases. CDR3 length equals 17 residues. The trim removed 3 bases at V and 4 bases at J, leaving 8 bases unmatched. Looked up from germline, CDR1 is SQVTM and CDR2 is ANQGSEA. CDR3 in amino acids: CSVDARTSGGPTGELFF. The CDR3 DNA reads as TGCAGCGTTGATGCCAGGACTAGCGGGGGACCCACCGGGGAGCTGTTTTTT.

V and J are TRBV6-5 and TRBJ1-2; 11 bases are shared with TRBD1. The CDR3 spans 13 residues. V gave up 10 bases and J gave up 4 bases; unmatched junction bases: 5. Germline loops: CDR1 MNHEY, CDR2 SVGAGI. CDR3 nucleotides: TGTGCCACGGGACAGGGGGAGGGCTATGGCTACACCTTC. It yields the protein CATGQGEGYGYTF.

Worth noting for this clone: At one of its ends the junction is not consistent with the germline gene, which may arise from a read error. This chain uses TRBV30 with TRBJ2-7, with a weak D call TRBD2 (7 bases). The germline V gene has CDR1 GTSNPN and CDR2 SVGIG (reference sequence). CDR3 length: 16 residues. CDR3 region: CAWSVGGRGVSFEQYF. The CDR3 nucleotides read TGTGCCTGGAGTGTGGGGGGGCGCGGGGTATCCTTCGAGCAGTACTTC.

J is TRBJ2-1 and V is TRBV14, with TRBD2 identical over 12 bases. CDR1 and CDR2 from the germline V gene are SGHDN and FVKESK. This CDR3 has 20 residues. V trimming: 5 bases; J trimming: 4 bases; junction bases outside the gene matches: 18. CDR3 coding DNA: TGTGCCAGCAGCGGGAAACTAGCGGGGGGAACCTACACTAATTACAATGAGCAGTTCTTC. Amino acids: CASSGKLAGGTYTNYNEQFF.

This sequence joins TRBV5-4 and TRBJ1-1; no reliable D call. The CDR3 spans 14 residues. With 6 bases removed from V and 2 bases from J, the gap between germline ends came to 14 bases. CDR1 is SGHNT and CDR2 is YYREEE in the germline V gene (reference sequence). CDR3 loop: CASTPDLLNTEAFF. CDR3 DNA: TGTGCCAGCACCCCCGACCTCTTAAACACTGAAGCTTTCTTT.

This clone is a singleton in its sample. The V call is TRBV30, the J call TRBJ1-1; D is uncertain. CDR1 and CDR2 (germline): GTSNPN, SVGIG (reference sequence). V was trimmed by 0 bases and J by 4 bases, leaving 9 bases between them. The CDR3 length is 13 residues. The CDR3 reads CAWSVPPGTEAFF. In DNA, the CDR3 is TGTGCCTGGAGTGTACCGCCGGGCACTGAAGCTTTCTTT. Supplemented by reference TRBV30 and TRBJ1-1, the full variable domain reads SQTIHQWPATLVQPVGSPLSLECTVEGTSNPNLYWYRQAAGRGLQLLFYSVGIGQISSEVPQNLSASRPQDRQFILSSKKLLLSDSGFYLCAWSVPPGTEAFFGQGTRLTVV.

The chain recombines TRBV6-5 with TRBJ1-1; no definite D call. Trimming left V 6 bases short and J 0 bases short, with 11 bases between. Per the germline V gene, CDR1 is MNHEY and CDR2 is SVGAGI. The CDR3 extends over 14 amino acids. The CDR3 loop reads CASRMTIMNTEAFF. In nucleotides, the CDR3 is TGTGCCAGCAGAATGACAATCATGAACACTGAAGCTTTCTTT.

This chain connects TRBV5-1 to TRBJ2-1; TRBD2 is a possible D gene (6 bases). Germline V gene lookup returns CDR1 SGHRS and CDR2 YFSETQ. The CDR3 loop spans 16 amino acids. Trimming cost V 5 bases and J 7 bases, with 22 bases left between them. The CDR3 protein is CASSFLGAGRGNEQFF. CDR3 nucleotide sequence: TGCGCCAGCAGTTTCCTCGGGGCCGGGCGGGGAAATGAGCAGTTCTTC. Using reference TRBV5-1 and TRBJ2-1 for the parts outside the CDR3, the full variable domain is KAGVTQTPRYLIKTRGQQVTLSCSPISGHRSVSWYQQTPGQGLQFLFEYFSETQRNKGNFPGRFSGRQFSNSRSEMNVSTLELGDSALYLCASSFLGAGRGNEQFFGPGTRLTVL.

This clone was recorded only once. J is TRBJ2-3 and V is TRBV4-2, with 7 nucleotides matching TRBD1. Germline V gives CDR1 LGHNA, CDR2 YNFKEQ. This CDR3 contains 15 residues. J lost 4 bases, V lost 1 base, and 5 bases had no gene match. The CDR3 region is CASSQARDRADTQYF. CDR3 nucleotides: TGTGCCAGCAGCCAAGCAAGAGACAGGGCAGATACGCAGTATTTT.

This rearrangement joins TRBV15 to TRBJ2-2; 8 positions match TRBD1. The V segment lost 3 bases and the J segment 2 bases; nucleotides outside the gene matches: 2. This CDR3 region has 15 residues. Looked up from germline, CDR1 is LNHNV and CDR2 is YYDKDF (reference sequence). The CDR3 nucleotides read TGTGCCACCAGCAGGACAGGGGACAACACCGGGGAGCTGTTTTTT. Protein: CATSRTGDNTGELFF.

This rearrangement joins TRBV19 to TRBJ1-5, with D unresolved. The V end was cut by 1 base, the J end by 6 bases, with 4 bases between. The CDR3 length is 12 residues. The germline V gene has CDR1 LNHDA and CDR2 SQIVND (reference sequence). The DNA of the CDR3 is TGTGCCAGTAGTATAGGAGGTCAGCCCCAGCATTTT. Translating gives CASSIGGQPQHF.